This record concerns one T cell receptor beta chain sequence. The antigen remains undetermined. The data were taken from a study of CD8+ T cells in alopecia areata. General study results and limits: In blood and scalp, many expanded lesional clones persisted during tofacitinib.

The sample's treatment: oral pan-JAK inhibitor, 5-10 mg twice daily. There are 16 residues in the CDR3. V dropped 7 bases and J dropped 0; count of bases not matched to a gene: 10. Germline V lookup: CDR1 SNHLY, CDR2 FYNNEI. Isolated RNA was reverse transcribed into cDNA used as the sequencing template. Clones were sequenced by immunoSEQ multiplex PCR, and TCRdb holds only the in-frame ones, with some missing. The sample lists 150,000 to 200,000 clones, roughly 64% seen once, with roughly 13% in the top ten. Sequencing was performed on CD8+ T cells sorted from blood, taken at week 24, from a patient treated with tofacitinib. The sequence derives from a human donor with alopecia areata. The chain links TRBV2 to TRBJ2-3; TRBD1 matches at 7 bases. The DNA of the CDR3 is TGTGCCAGCACTTTCAGGGGACAGTCGAGCACAGATACGCAGTATTTT. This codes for CASTFRGQSSTDTQYF.